These 2 T cell receptor beta chains share one sample of origin, sequenced in a study of siplizumab effects on memory and regulatory T cells (dated 2019 in TCRdb). The library was made by the immunoSEQ multiplex PCR assay. This is the immuneACCESS table as TCRdb keeps it, with only in-frame sequences that have V and J called. A part of the clones is gone; compared with another copy, unresolved V genes explain less than half, and the rest is unexplained. This sample is represented by over 45,000 clones; around 97% of them were singletons. The ten largest clones add up to 1.1% of the sample. The sample comprised naive CD8+ T cells sorted from blood. Explained via the paper, the cell subset or site label denotes: unstimulated naive T cells. The receptors were gathered from a human donor in good health.

CDR3 loop: CASSRIAGDYEQYF. The CDR3 DNA sequence: TGTGCCAGCAGCAGGATAGCGGGGGACTACGAGCAGTACTTC. The V and J genes are TRBV27 and TRBJ2-7; 9 positions match TRBD2. The V segment lost 6 bases and the J segment 3 bases; nucleotides outside the gene matches: 6. The germline gives CDR1 MNHEY, CDR2 SMNVEV (reference sequence). The CDR3 spans 14 residues.

This sequence joins TRBV6-5 and TRBJ2-1; D is undetermined. Germline V gene data show CDR1 as MNHEY and CDR2 as SVGAGI. The CDR3 contains 12 residues. V lost 4 bases and J 7 bases, leaving 8 bases between the germline ends. Here the CDR3 reads CASSSVGNEQFF. DNA of the CDR3: TGTGCCAGCAGTTCAGTGGGAAATGAGCAGTTCTTC.